These 18 T cell receptor beta chains came from one sample sequenced in a study of low-dose radiotherapy and immunotherapy resistance in tumors. Time point defined: after trial treatment. The treatment is: LDRT plus nivolumab, ipilimumab, low-dose cyclophosphamide and aspirin (RACIN trial). Amplification, which lasted around 18 PCR cycles, used a constant-region primer and V-primer adapter to amplify TCRs. TCRdb called the reads again in MiXCR, with one record for every CDR3 protein. The table records some 52,000 distinct CDR3 sequences, approximately 35% of them present only once. This specimen was PBMCs, taken after low-dose radiotherapy plus immunotherapy. Receptors originate from a male donor with rectosigmoid adenocarcinoma.

This clonotype appeared many times. The chain recombines TRBV28 with TRBJ2-5; the D gene is possibly TRBD2 (6 bases). The V end lost 2 bases, the J end lost 3 bases, and 16 bases lay between the germline ends. The germline gives CDR1 MDHEN, CDR2 SYDVKM. CDR3 length: 16 amino acids. CDR3 bases: TGTGCCAGCAGTTTAGGAGGGTTTGGGTCTAAAGAGACCCAGTACTTC. Protein sequence: CASSLGGFGSKETQYF.

The V gene is TRBV28, the J gene TRBJ1-1; 7 bases agree with TRBD1. The CDR3 loop spans 13 amino acids. Per the germline V gene, CDR1 is MDHEN and CDR2 is SYDVKM. Unmatched junction bases numbered 5, after V lost 7 bases and J lost 3 bases. As DNA, the CDR3 is TGTGCCAGCACAAAGGACAGGTACACTGAAGCTTTCTTT. The encoded protein is CASTKDRYTEAFF.

The chain carries TRBV2 and TRBJ1-4; the match to TRBD1 covers 8 bases. Trimming took 4 bases from V and 8 from J; bases not matched to a gene: 6. Germline V lookup: CDR1 SNHLY, CDR2 FYNNEI. The CDR3 consists of 14 residues. CDR3 sequence: CASSAQGAQEKLFF. The CDR3 DNA reads TGTGCCAGCAGTGCCCAGGGGGCGCAAGAAAAACTGTTTTTT.

The V and J genes are TRBV21-1 and TRBJ2-1; the table's D call, TRBD1, was not checked against the DNA. TRBV21-1 is labeled a pseudogene. This CDR3 contains 13 residues. The CDR3 here is CASPPGQYNEQFF. CDR3 sequence (DNA): TGTGCCAGTCCCCCGGGTCAGTATAATGAGCAGTTCTTC.

This clonotype occurred many times. Written as DNA, the CDR3 is TGTGCCAGCAGTTTAATCGGGGCAAAGTTCAAGCAGTACTTC. Its protein is CASSLIGAKFKQYF. This chain joins TRBV28 and TRBJ2-7, with D perhaps assigned TRBD1 or TRBD2 (5 bases each). Germline V gene lookup returns CDR1 MDHEN and CDR2 SYDVKM. Trimming cost V 2 bases and J 8 bases, with 16 bases left between them. CDR3 size: 14 residues.

This clonotype has at least ten counts. V gene TRBV12-3 or TRBV12-4 combines with J gene TRBJ2-7; the D gene is possibly TRBD2 (5 bases). CDR3 length equals 14 residues. Trimming pared 2 bases from V and 6 bases from J, leaving 14 bases between. This CDR3 is CASSLSEGMGEQYF. CDR3 DNA sequence: TGTGCCAGCAGTTTATCAGAGGGTATGGGCGAGCAGTACTTC.

Many counts were recorded for this clonotype. The chain is built from TRBV6-2 or TRBV6-3 and TRBJ1-1; 7 nucleotides match TRBD1. The CDR3 spans 14 residues. Per the germline V gene, CDR1 is MNHEY and CDR2 is SVGEGT. J lost 4 bases, V lost 6 bases, and 8 bases had no gene match. CDR3 bases: TGTGCCAGCAGCCTAAGACAGGGAGTCACTGAAGCTTTCTTT. It encodes CASSLRQGVTEAFF.

This clonotype was counted ten times or more. The chain joins TRBV20-1 to TRBJ1-5; D not certain. V was cut by 0 bases and J by 5 bases, with 8 bases left in between. CDR1 and CDR2 (germline): DFQATT, SNEGSKA (reference sequence). This CDR3 spans 13 amino acids. The CDR3 loop is CSARDSTYQPQHF. CDR3 coding DNA: TGCAGTGCTAGAGACAGTACCTATCAGCCCCAGCATTTT.

With respect to this clonotype: A far larger clone is just one base off, so this is likely a read error. The chain employs TRBV27 and TRBJ2-5; the match to TRBD2 covers 8 bases. Germline loops: CDR1 MNHEY, CDR2 SMNVEV (reference sequence). CDR3 length: 15 amino acids. The CDR3 sequence is CASSQDRGGHDTQYF. CDR3 sequence (DNA): TGCGCCAGCAGCCAAGATCGGGGGGGGCACGATACCCAGTACTTC.

The chain employs TRBV7-2 and TRBJ2-1, with 8 bases identical to TRBD2. CDR1 and CDR2 (germline): SGHTA, FQGNSA. The CDR3 contains 15 residues. V shed 5 bases, J shed 9 bases, and the junction held 12 bases outside the gene matches. The CDR3: CASSIIAGSVSEQFF. CDR3 nucleotide sequence: TGTGCCAGCAGCATAATAGCGGGGAGCGTTAGTGAGCAGTTCTTC.

In its sample, this clonotype was seen many times. The chain joins TRBV20-1 to TRBJ2-7; 7 bases agree with TRBD2. CDR3 length: 12 amino acids. The germline V gene encodes CDR1 DFQATT and CDR2 SNEGSKA (reference sequence). V shed 4 bases and J 1 base; nucleotides not matched to a gene: 1. CDR3 coding DNA: TGCAGTGCTATGGGGGGGTCCTACGAGCAGTACTTC. Protein sequence: CSAMGGSYEQYF.

This clonotype has a count of ten or more. The chain uses TRBV15 and TRBJ2-3; no definite D call. Trimming took off 5 bases at V and 2 bases at J, with 5 bases between the two ends. This CDR3 region has 12 residues. The V gene's germline CDR1 is LNHNV and CDR2 YYDKDF (reference sequence). CDR3 loop: CATSRPTDTQYF. The CDR3 DNA sequence: TGTGCCACCAGCCGACCCACAGATACGCAGTATTTT.

This clonotype was found many times. This chain uses TRBV27 with TRBJ1-1; tentative D call: TRBD1 (6 bases). Germline V gene data show CDR1 as MNHEY and CDR2 as SMNVEV (reference sequence). V was pared by 6 bases and J by 0 bases, with 17 bases between. The CDR3 totals 16 residues. The CDR3 is CASRLGSDRVNTEAFF. As DNA, the CDR3 is TGTGCCAGCAGACTTGGCTCGGACAGAGTGAACACTGAAGCTTTCTTT.

The V and J genes are TRBV29-1 and TRBJ2-1, with D possibly being TRBD1 or TRBD2 (6 bases each). The V and J ends lost 0 bases and 1 base respectively, with 13 bases between them. Germline CDR1 reads SQVTM; CDR2 reads ANQGSEA. CDR3 length equals 16 residues. CDR3 sequence reads: CSVEDIGGPSYNEQFF. The CDR3, as DNA: TGCAGCGTTGAAGATATAGGGGGGCCATCCTACAATGAGCAGTTCTTC.

As for this clonotype: A read error is likely here: a far larger clone is one base away. The rearrangement uses TRBV6-1 and TRBJ2-1; 9 bases match TRBD2. This CDR3 region has 17 residues. In germline, CDR1 is MNHNS, CDR2 SASEGT. V dropped 3 bases and J dropped 10; count of bases not matched to a gene: 16. The CDR3 sequence is CASSDRASGVSSYEQFF. CDR3 sequence (DNA): TGTGCCAGCAGTGACCGGGCTAGCGGGGTCAGCTCCTACGAGCAGTTCTTC.

About this clonotype: With only one base between it and a far larger clone, this is likely a read error. The chain's CDR3 is CASSYPDRGSVSGYEQFF. In DNA form, the CDR3 reads TGTGCCAGCAGTTACCCGGACAGGGGCTCGGTGTCGGGATACGAGCAGTTCTTC. The chain uses TRBV6-1 and TRBJ2-1, with 9 bases that match TRBD1. The CDR3 loop spans 18 amino acids. Germline-derived CDR1 and CDR2 are MNHNS and SASEGT. V shed 5 bases and J 10 bases; nucleotides not matched to a gene: 21.

The chain uses TRBV14 and TRBJ1-1; a weak D match, TRBD1 (6 bases). The CDR3 spans 15 residues. The V and J ends lost 1 base and 1 base respectively, with 10 bases between them. Germline CDR1 is SGHDN and CDR2 is FVKESK. The CDR3 nucleotides read TGTGCCAGCAGCCAAGTCATGACAGGGAACACTGAAGCTTTCTTT. This translates into CASSQVMTGNTEAFF. Supplemented by reference TRBV14 and TRBJ1-1, the full variable domain reads EAGVTQFPSHSVIEKGQTVTLRCDPISGHDNLYWYRRVMGKEIKFLLHFVKESKQDESGMPNNRFLAERTGGTYSTLKVQPAELEDSGVYFCASSQVMTGNTEAFFGQGTRLTVV.

This clonotype has a count of ten or more. The chain recombines TRBV11-2 with TRBJ2-5, with D perhaps TRBD1 (8 bases). V was clipped by 5 bases and J by 5 bases, with 21 bases between them. The CDR3 spans 16 residues. Germline CDR1 is SGHAT and CDR2 is FQNNGV. CDR3 amino acids: CASSTRQGTTRETQYF. CDR3 nucleotide sequence: TGTGCCAGCAGCACTAGACAGGGGACTACGCGGGAGACCCAGTACTTC.